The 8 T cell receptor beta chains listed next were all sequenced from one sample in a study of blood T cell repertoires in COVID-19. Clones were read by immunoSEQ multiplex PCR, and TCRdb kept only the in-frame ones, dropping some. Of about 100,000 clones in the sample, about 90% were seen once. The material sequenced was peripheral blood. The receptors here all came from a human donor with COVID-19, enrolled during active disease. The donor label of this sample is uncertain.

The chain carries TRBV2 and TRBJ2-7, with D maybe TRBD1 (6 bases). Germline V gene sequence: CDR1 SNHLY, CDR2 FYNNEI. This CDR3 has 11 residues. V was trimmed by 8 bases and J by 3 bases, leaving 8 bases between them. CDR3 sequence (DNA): TGTGCCAGCGGGGACATCTACGAGCAGTACTTC. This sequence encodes CASGDIYEQYF.

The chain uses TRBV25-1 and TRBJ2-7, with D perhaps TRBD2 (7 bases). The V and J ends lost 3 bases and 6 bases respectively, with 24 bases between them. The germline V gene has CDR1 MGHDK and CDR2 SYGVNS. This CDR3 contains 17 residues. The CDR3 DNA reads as TGTGCCAGCAGTGAGATAACCCTGGGGGGGGCTGGCGTCGAGCAGTACTTC. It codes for CASSEITLGGAGVEQYF.

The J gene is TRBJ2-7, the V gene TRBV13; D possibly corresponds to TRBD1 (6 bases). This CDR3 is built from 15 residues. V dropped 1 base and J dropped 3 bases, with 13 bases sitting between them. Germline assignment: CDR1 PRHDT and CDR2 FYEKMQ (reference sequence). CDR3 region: CASSLDGTSHYEQYF. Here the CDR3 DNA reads TGTGCCAGCAGCTTAGACGGGACAAGTCACTACGAGCAGTACTTC.

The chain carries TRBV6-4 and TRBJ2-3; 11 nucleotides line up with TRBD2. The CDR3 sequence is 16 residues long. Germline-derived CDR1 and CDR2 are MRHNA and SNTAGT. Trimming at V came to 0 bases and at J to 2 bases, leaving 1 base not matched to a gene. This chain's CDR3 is CASSDSSGGATDTQYF. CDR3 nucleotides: TGTGCCAGCAGTGACTCTAGCGGGGGGGCCACAGATACGCAGTATTTT.

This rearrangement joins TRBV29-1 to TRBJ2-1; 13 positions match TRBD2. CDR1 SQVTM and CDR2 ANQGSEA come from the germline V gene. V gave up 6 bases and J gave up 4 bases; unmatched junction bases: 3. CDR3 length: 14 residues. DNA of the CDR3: TGCAGCGTAGGGACTAGCGGGGTTTACAATGAGCAGTTCTTC. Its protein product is CSVGTSGVYNEQFF.

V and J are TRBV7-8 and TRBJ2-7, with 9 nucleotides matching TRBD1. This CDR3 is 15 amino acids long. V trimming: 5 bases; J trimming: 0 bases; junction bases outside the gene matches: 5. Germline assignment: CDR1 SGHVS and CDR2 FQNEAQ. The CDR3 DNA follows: TGTGCCAGCAGCCCCCGGACAGGGGCCTCCTACGAGCAGTACTTC. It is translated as CASSPRTGASYEQYF.

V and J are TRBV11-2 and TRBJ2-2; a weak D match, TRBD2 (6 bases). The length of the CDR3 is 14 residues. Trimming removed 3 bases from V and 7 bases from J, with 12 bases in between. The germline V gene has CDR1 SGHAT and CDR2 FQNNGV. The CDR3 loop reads CASSFTREDGELFF. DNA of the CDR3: TGTGCCAGCAGCTTTACGAGGGAGGACGGGGAGCTGTTTTTT.

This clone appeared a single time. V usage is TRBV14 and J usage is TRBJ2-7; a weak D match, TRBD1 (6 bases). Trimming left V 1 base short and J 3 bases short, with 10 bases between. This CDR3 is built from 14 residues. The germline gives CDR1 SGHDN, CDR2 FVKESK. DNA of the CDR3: TGTGCCAGCAGCCAAGCCAGGGGCCACTACGAGCAGTACTTC. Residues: CASSQARGHYEQYF.